Described below is a single TCR beta chain sequence and its context. Its antigen is unidentified. The data derive from a study of blood T cells in healthy people across ages. Study in general: Template switching retrieved approximately one barcoded beta molecule for each two T cells. Study-level findings and limits: TCR beta diversity per million T cells fell roughly linearly with age. Unsorted PBMC material precluded a definitive naive versus antigen-experienced comparison. Comparison with aged donors showed that long-lived donors had more naive CD4+ cells and higher diversity.

Germline V gene lookup returns CDR1 MGHRA and CDR2 YSYEKL. After removal of 4 bases from V and 3 bases from J, the junction contained 9 bases not matched to a gene. This CDR3 is built from 17 residues. Together with a sample-barcoded 5' primer, a J-beta primer mix was included in a second PCR lasting roughly 6 to 12 cycles. TCRdb recomputed calls from the 5' RACE reads with MiXCR, one row per CDR3 protein. The sample consists of fewer than 1,000,000 distinct CDR3 sequences, approximately 48% of them appearing once. The chain combines TRBV4-1 with TRBJ2-3; 11 bases map to TRBD1. Material: blood. The clonotype was recovered from a man in his sixties in good health. The CDR3 DNA follows: TGCGCCAGCAGCCGGACAGGGGGCTCTTTTCGGACAGATACGCAGTATTTT. This codes for CASSRTGGSFRTDTQYF.